Included here is one T cell receptor (beta chain) sequence, with context. This sample was included in a study of blood T cell repertoires in COVID-19. The CDR3 loop spans 16 amino acids. Trimming cost V 6 bases and J 2 bases, with 17 bases left between them. Germline V gene sequence: CDR1 LNHDA, CDR2 SQIVND (reference sequence). Clones were sequenced by immunoSEQ multiplex PCR, and TCRdb holds only the in-frame ones, with some missing. The sample has about 290,000 clones, about nine tenths seen once. This TCR was sampled from a woman aged 40 to 50 who had recovered from COVID-19. V is TRBV19 and J is TRBJ1-5, with TRBD1 as a possible D gene (6 bases). What was sequenced was PBMCs or T cells enriched from blood (not recorded which). The CDR3 sequence is CASSLSWGGGNQPQHF. Written as DNA, the CDR3 is TGTGCCAGTAGCCTATCATGGGGGGGCGGCAATCAGCCCCAGCATTTT. The whole variable domain, filled in from reference TRBV19 and TRBJ1-5, reads DGGITQSPKYLFRKEGQNVTLSCEQNLNHDAMYWYRQDPGQGLRLIYYSQIVNDFQKGDIAEGYSVSREKKESFPLTVTSAQKNPTAFYLCASSLSWGGGNQPQHFGDGTRLSIL.